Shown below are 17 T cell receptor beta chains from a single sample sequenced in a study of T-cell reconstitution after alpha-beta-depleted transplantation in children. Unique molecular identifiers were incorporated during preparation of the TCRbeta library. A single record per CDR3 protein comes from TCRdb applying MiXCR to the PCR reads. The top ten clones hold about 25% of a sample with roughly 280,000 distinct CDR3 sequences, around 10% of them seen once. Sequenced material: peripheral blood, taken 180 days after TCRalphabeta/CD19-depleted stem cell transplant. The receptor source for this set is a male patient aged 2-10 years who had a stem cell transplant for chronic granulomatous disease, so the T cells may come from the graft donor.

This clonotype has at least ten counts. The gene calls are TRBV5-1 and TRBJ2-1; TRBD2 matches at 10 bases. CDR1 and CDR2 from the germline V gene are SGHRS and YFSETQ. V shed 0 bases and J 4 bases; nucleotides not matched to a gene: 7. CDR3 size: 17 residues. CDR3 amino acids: CASSLGLAGVAYNEQFF. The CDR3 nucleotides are TGCGCCAGCAGCTTGGGCCTAGCGGGAGTAGCATACAATGAGCAGTTCTTC.

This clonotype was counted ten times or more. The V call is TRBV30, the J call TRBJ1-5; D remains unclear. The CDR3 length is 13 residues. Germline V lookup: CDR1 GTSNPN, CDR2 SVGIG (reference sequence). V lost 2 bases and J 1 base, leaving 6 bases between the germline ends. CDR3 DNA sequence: TGTGCCTGGAGTCCGGAGAGCAATCAGCCCCAGCATTTT. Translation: CAWSPESNQPQHF. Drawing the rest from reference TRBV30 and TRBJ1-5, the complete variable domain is SQTIHQWPATLVQPVGSPLSLECTVEGTSNPNLYWYRQAAGRGLQLLFYSVGIGQISSEVPQNLSASRPQDRQFILSSKKLLLSDSGFYLCAWSPESNQPQHFGDGTRLSIL.

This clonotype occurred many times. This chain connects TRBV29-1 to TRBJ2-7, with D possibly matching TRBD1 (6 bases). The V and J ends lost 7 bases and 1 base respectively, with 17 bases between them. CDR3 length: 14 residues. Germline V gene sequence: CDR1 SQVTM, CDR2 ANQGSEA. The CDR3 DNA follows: TGCAGCGCGAGCCTTACAGGGTTATCCTACGAGCAGTACTTC. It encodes CSASLTGLSYEQYF.

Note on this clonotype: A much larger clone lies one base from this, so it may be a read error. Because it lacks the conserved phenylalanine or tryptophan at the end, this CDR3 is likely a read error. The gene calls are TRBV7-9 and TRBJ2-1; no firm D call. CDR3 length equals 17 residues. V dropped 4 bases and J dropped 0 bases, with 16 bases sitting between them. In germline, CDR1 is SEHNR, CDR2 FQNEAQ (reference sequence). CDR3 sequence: CASSSYGPVSSYNEQFS. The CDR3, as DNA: TGTGCCAGCAGCTCCTATGGACCCGTAAGCTCCTACAATGAGCAGTTCTCC.

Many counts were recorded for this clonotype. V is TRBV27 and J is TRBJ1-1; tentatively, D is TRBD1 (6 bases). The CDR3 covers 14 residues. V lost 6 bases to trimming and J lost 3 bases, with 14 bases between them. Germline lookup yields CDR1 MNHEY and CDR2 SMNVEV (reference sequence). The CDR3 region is CASSLWYRDTEAFF. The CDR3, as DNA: TGTGCCAGCAGCCTCTGGTACAGGGACACTGAAGCTTTCTTT.

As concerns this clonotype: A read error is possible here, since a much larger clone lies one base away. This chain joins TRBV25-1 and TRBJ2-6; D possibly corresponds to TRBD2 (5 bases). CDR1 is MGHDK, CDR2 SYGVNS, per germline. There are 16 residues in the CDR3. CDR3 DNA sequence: TGTGCCAGCACTGAATTTGGCGGGCTTGGGGCCAACGTCCTGACTTTC. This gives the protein CASTEFGGLGANVLTF.

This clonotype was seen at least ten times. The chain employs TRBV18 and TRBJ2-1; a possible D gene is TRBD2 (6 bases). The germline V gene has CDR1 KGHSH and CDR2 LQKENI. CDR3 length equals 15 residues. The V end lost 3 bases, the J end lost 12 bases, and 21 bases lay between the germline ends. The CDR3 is CASSPIIGGSVWQFF. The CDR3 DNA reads TGTGCCAGCTCACCCATTATCGGGGGAAGTGTCTGGCAGTTCTTC.

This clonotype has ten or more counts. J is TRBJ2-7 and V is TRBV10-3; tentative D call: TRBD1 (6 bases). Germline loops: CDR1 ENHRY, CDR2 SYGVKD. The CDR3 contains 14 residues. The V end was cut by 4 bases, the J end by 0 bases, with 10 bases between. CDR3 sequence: CAISAGQPSYEQYF. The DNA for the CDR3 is TGTGCCATCAGTGCCGGACAGCCCTCCTACGAGCAGTACTTC.

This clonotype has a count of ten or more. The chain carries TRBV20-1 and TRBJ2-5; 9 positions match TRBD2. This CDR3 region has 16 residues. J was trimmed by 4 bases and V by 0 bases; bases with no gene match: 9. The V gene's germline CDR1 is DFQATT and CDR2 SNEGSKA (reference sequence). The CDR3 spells CSARDPSAGGLETQYF. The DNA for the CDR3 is TGCAGTGCTAGAGATCCCTCTGCGGGAGGGCTAGAGACCCAGTACTTC.

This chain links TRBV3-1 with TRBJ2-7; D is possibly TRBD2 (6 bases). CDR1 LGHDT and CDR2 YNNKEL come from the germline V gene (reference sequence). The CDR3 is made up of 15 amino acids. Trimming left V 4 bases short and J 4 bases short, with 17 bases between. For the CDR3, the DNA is TGTGCCAGCAGCCGTCATCGGGAGAATAAGTACGAGCAGTACTTC. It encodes CASSRHRENKYEQYF.

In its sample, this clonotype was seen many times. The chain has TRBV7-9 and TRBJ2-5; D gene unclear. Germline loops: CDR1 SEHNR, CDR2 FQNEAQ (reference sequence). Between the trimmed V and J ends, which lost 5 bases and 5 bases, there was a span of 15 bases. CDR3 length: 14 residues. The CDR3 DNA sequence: TGTGCCAGCAGCCCTCTTGTGGGTCAGGAGACCCAGTACTTC. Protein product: CASSPLVGQETQYF. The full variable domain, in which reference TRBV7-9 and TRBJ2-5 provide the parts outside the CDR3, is DTGVSQNPRHKITKRGQNVTFRCDPISEHNRLYWYRQTLGQGPEFLTYFQNEAQLEKSRLLSDRFSAERPKGSFSTLEIQRTEQGDSAMYLCASSPLVGQETQYFGPGTRLLVL.

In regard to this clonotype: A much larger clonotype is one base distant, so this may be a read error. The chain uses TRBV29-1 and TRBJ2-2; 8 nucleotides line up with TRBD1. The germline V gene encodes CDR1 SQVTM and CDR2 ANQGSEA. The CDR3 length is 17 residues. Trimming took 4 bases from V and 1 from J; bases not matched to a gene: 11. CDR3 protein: CSVVSGSGGKNTGELFF. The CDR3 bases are TGCAGCGTTGTTTCCGGGTCAGGGGGCAAGAACACCGGGGAGCTGTTTTTT.

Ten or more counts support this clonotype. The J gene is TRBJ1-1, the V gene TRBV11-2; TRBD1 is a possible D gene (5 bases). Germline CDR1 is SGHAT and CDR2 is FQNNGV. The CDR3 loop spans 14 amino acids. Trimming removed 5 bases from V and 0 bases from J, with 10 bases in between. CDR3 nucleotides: TGTGCCAGCAGCAAGGGGCCCCTGAACACTGAAGCTTTCTTT. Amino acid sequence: CASSKGPLNTEAFF.

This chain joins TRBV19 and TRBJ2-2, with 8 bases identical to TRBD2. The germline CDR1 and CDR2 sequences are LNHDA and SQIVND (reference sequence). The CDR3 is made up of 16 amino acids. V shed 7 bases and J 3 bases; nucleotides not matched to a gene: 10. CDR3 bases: TGTGCCAGTATGCATGAGGCGGGAGGTGACACCGGGGAGCTGTTTTTT. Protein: CASMHEAGGDTGELFF.

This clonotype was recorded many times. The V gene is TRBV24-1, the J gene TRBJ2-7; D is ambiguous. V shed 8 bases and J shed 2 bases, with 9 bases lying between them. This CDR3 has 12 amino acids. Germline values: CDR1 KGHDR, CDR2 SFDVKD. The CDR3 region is CATNGPTYEQYF. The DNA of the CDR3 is TGTGCCACCAACGGACCGACCTACGAGCAGTACTTC.

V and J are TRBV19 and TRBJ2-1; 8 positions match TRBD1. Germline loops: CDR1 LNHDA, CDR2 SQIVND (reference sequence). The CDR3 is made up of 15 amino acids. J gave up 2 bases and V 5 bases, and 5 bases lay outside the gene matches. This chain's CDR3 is CASSSDRGAYNEQFF. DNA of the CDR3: TGTGCCAGTAGTTCAGACAGGGGAGCCTACAATGAGCAGTTCTTC.

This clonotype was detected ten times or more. CDR3 bases: TGCAGCGCCCTGAAAGGGCCAGATACGCAGTATTTT. Amino acid sequence: CSALKGPDTQYF. This rearrangement joins TRBV29-1 to TRBJ2-3; no reliable D call. V gave up 7 bases and J gave up 4 bases, with 12 bases separating them. CDR1 is SQVTM, CDR2 ANQGSEA, per germline. The CDR3 totals 12 residues.